This TCR beta chain was identified in a study of cytomegalovirus exposure and HLA in healthy donors. Whole-study results and caveats: Altogether, 150 or so TCR beta chains were recorded as cytomegalovirus-associated. Three of the chains that were CMV-associated were confirmed in vitro to be specific for CMV antigens. High specificity and sensitivity for cytomegalovirus status were reported for the classifier.

Of note for this clone: Its matching antigen is unknown.

The CDR3 covers 14 residues. Germline V gene lookup returns CDR1 SGHTA and CDR2 FQGNSA. V dropped 3 bases and J dropped 2; count of bases not matched to a gene: 3. The method was immunoSEQ multiplex PCR; TCRdb's version includes in-frame clones alone and lacks a portion of them. This table has fewer than 150,000 clones, roughly nine tenths appearing once. Specimen: PBMCs. The receptor was derived from a man between 18 and 35 years old in good health and CMV-seropositive. V usage is TRBV7-2 and J usage is TRBJ1-2; 7 bases match TRBD1. CDR3 sequence reads: CASSLGTANYGYTF. The DNA for the CDR3 is TGTGCCAGCAGCTTGGGGACAGCCAACTATGGCTACACCTTC.